The source of this TCR beta chain is a study of blood T cell repertoires in COVID-19. A few counts support this clone. Measured with immunoSEQ multiplex PCR; TCRdb has only the in-frame clones, and not every one. The sample has approximately 50,000 clones, over 85% seen once. V gave up 0 bases and J gave up 2 bases, with 11 bases separating them. Germline loops: CDR1 SGHRS, CDR2 YFSETQ. The CDR3 sequence is 15 residues long. The rearrangement links TRBV5-1 to TRBJ1-2; the D gene is possibly TRBD1 (5 bases). The sequence derives from a human donor in a cohort sampled during active COVID-19. The sequenced material came from peripheral blood. DNA of the CDR3: TGCGCCAGCAGCTTGGGAGGGACTGAAAACTATGGCTACACCTTC. Amino acids: CASSLGGTENYGYTF.